This T cell receptor (beta chain) was found in a study of blood T cells in healthy people across ages. Study findings and constraints: It was held that the diversity estimates obtained from one million T cells were underestimates.

The V gene's germline CDR1 is MNHNY and CDR2 SVGAGI (reference sequence). CDR3 length: 15 residues. Primed by a sample-barcoded 5' primer and a J-beta primer mix, a second PCR proceeded for about 7 to 12 cycles. TCRdb passed the 5' RACE reads through MiXCR, listing each CDR3 protein once. This table has around 1.7 million distinct CDR3 sequences, 28% appearing once. A remark on this clonotype: The target antigen is unknown. A read error may account for a junction end that differs from germline.

Each sample had at least 6.5 million PBMCs isolated. The chain couples TRBV6-6 to TRBJ2-1; 9 bases are shared with TRBD1. Sequenced material: blood. The source of this sequence is a woman aged 30 to 39 in good health. The CDR3 coding sequence is TGCGCCACAGGGGGCCGGCGGGGAAACTACAATGAGCAGTTCTTC. Residues: CATGGRRGNYNEQFF.